The T cell receptor beta chain under discussion was sequenced for a study of shared clonotypes between healthy human individuals. At the level of the study: Used for every donor were three CD4 naive, three CD4 memory, two CD8 naive and one CD8 memory plate.

Assay: immunoSEQ multiplex PCR; the TCRdb copy retains only in-frame clones and omits some. The table includes over a million clones, around 95% detected once. The CDR3 totals 12 residues. The germline V gene has CDR1 LGHNT and CDR2 FRNRAP. The ends were cut back, 2 bases at V and 6 bases at J, with 4 bases in the middle. Source material: naive CD4+ T cells sorted from blood. Subset defined: CD45RA+ positively selected. J is TRBJ2-2 and V is TRBV12-5, with unresolved D. This receptor was taken from a man under 40 in good health. The CDR3 here is CASGLTPGELFF. The CDR3 coding sequence is TGTGCTAGTGGTTTGACCCCCGGGGAGCTGTTTTTT.